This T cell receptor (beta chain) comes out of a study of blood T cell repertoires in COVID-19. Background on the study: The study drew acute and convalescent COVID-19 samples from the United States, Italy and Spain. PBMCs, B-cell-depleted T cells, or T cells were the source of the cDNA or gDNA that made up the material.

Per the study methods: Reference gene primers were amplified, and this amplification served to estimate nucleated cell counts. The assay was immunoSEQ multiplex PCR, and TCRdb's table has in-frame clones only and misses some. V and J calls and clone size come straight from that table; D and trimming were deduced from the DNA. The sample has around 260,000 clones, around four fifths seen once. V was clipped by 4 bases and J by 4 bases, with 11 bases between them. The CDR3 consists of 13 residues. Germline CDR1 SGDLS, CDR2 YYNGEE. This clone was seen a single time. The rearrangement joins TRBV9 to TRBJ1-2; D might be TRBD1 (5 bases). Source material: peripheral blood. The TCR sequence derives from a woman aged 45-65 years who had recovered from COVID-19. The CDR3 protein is CASSQGFGYGYTF. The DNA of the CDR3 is TGTGCCAGCAGCCAGGGTTTTGGCTATGGCTACACCTTC.